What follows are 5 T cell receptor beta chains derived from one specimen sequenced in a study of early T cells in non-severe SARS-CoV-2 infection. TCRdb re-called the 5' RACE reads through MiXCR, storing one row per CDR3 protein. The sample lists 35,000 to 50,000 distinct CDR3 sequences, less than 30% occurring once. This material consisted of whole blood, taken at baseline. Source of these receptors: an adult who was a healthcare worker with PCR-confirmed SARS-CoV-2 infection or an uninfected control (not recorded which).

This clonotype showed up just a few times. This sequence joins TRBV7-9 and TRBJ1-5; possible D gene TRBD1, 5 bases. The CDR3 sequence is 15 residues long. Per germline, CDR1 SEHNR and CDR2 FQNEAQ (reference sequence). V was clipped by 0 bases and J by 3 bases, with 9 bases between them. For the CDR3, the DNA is TGTGCCAGCAGCTTAGCTAGGGGTGACAATCAGCCCCAGCATTTT. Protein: CASSLARGDNQPQHF.

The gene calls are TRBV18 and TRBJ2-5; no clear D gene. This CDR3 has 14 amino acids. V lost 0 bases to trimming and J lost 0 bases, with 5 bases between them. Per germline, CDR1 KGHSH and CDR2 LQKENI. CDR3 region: CASSPPANQETQYF. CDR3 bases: TGTGCCAGCTCACCACCAGCCAACCAAGAGACCCAGTACTTC.

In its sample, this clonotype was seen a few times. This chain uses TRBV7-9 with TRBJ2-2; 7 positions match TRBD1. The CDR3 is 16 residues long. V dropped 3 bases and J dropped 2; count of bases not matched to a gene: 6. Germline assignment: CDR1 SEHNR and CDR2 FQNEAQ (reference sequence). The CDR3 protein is CASSFPGQVNTGELFF. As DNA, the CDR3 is TGTGCCAGCAGCTTTCCCGGACAGGTCAACACCGGGGAGCTGTTTTTT.

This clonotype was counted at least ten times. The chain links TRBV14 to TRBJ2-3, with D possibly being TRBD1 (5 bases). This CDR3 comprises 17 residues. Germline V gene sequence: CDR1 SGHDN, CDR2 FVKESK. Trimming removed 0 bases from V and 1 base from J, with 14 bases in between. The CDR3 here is CASSQDLQGGGTDTQYF. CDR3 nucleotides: TGTGCCAGCAGCCAAGATCTCCAGGGCGGTGGCACAGATACGCAGTATTTT.

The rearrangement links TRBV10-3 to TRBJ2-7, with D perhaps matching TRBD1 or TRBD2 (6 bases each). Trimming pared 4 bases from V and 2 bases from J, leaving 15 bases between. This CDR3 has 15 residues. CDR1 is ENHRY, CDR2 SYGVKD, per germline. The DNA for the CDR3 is TGTGCCATCAGTGCCACCGGAGGGGGGACCTACGAGCAGTACTTC. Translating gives CAISATGGGTYEQYF.